A selection of T cell receptor beta chains follows, all from one sample in a study of graft-versus-host responses after intestinal transplantation. No antigen has been identified for these receptors. TCRdb's copy holds only in-frame clones and misses some; the assay was immunoSEQ multiplex PCR. This table has about 41,000 clones, around 96% appearing once. The source material was unstimulated CD8+ T cells sorted from spleen or lymph node cells, sampled before transplant. The source of these receptors is a human donor who was the organ donor for an intestinal transplant. CDR3s include the opening cysteine and the closing phenylalanine or tryptophan. The D gene is left open where the match is weak. Not every row has a clone size; where given, it reads once, few, many or a size class.

CDR3aa | CDR3nt | v_gene | abundance | d_gene | j_gene
CASSPDREAFF | TGTGCCAGCAGCCCAGACAGGGAGGCTTTCTTT | TRBV7-8 | - | TRBD1 | TRBJ1-1
CASSQGLYNEKLFF | TGTGCCAGCAGCCAAGGACTGTATAATGAAAAACTGTTTTTT | TRBV4-2 | - | - | TRBJ1-4
CASSLDRGSEASF | TGTGCCAGCAGCTTAGACAGGGGCTCTGAAGCTTCCTTT | TRBV7-8 | - | TRBD1 | TRBJ1-1
CASSQDLGVSDTQYF | TGCGCCAGCAGCCAAGATCTCGGGGTCTCAGATACGCAGTATTTT | TRBV4-1 | - | - | TRBJ2-3
CASSEGTGGAEDYGYTF | TGTGCCAGCAGTGAAGGGACAGGGGGCGCCGAAGACTATGGCTACACCTTC | TRBV2 | once | TRBD1 | TRBJ1-2
CASSPFSGGARETQYF | TGTGCCAGCAGCCCTTTTAGCGGGGGGGCACGCGAGACCCAGTACTTC | TRBV7-6 | - | TRBD2 | TRBJ2-5
CASSIRDMVLSEQYF | TGTGCCAGTAGTATACGGGACATGGTCCTCAGCGAGCAGTACTTC | TRBV19 | - | - | TRBJ2-7
CASSLWGGTSETQYF | TGTGCCAGCAGCTTATGGGGGGGGACATCAGAGACCCAGTACTTC | TRBV7-6 | - | - | TRBJ2-5
CASSVERAGPTDTQYF | TGTGCCAGCAGCGTAGAAAGGGCAGGGCCCACAGATACGCAGTATTTT | TRBV9 | - | - | TRBJ2-3
CASRLAGGLGTGELFF | TGCGCCAGCAGACTAGCGGGGGGGCTGGGCACCGGGGAGCTGTTTTTT | TRBV4-1 | - | TRBD2 | TRBJ2-2
CASSHPGTSGEAQYF | TGCGCCAGCAGCCACCCCGGGACTAGCGGGGAGGCGCAGTACTTC | TRBV4-1 | - | TRBD2 | TRBJ2-7
CASSTGNTEAFF | TGTGCCAGCAGCACAGGGAACACTGAAGCTTTCTTT | TRBV5-4 | - | - | TRBJ1-1
CASSPVVSSYNSPLHF | TGTGCCAGTAGTCCCGTGGTGAGCTCCTATAATTCACCCCTCCACTTT | TRBV19 | - | - | TRBJ1-6
CARSRGASQDTGELFF | TGTGCCAGGTCAAGGGGGGCCTCCCAGGACACCGGGGAGCTGTTTTTT | TRBV19 | - | - | TRBJ2-2
CASSPQEGRVGETQYF | TGTGCCAGCAGCCCTCAGGAGGGGCGGGTTGGGGAGACCCAGTACTTC | TRBV9 | - | - | TRBJ2-5
CASSPQGPSYEQYF | TGTGCCAGCAGCCCCCAAGGGCCTTCCTACGAGCAGTACTTC | TRBV7-2 | - | - | TRBJ2-7
CASSPPGRRGGTINTQYF | TGTGCCAGCAGCCCACCTGGGAGGCGGGGGGGGACAATTAATACGCAGTATTTT | TRBV7-9 | - | TRBD2 | TRBJ2-3
CASSQDAYTSRETQYF | TGTGCCAGCAGCCAAGATGCCTACACTAGTCGTGAGACCCAGTACTTC | TRBV14 | - | - | TRBJ2-5
CASSQDGSVGSTEAFF | TGCGCCAGCAGCCAAGACGGTTCGGTCGGAAGTACTGAAGCTTTCTTT | TRBV4-1 | - | - | TRBJ1-1
CASSLAQGRLMNTEAFF | TGTGCCAGCAGCTTGGCGCAGGGGCGCCTTATGAACACTGAAGCTTTCTTT | TRBV5-4 | - | - | TRBJ1-1
CASSVQGGHSTDTQYF | TGTGCCAGCAGTGTTCAGGGGGGGCACAGCACAGATACGCAGTATTTT | TRBV2 | - | - | TRBJ2-3
CASSVVDGDTEAFF | TGTGCCAGCAGCGTAGTAGACGGTGACACTGAAGCTTTCTTT | TRBV9 | - | - | TRBJ1-1
CASSLGPYSQETQYF | TGTGCCAGCAGCTTGGGACCCTACTCCCAAGAGACCCAGTACTTC | TRBV7-3 | few | - | TRBJ2-5
CSVEDWGQGTENEQFF | TGCAGCGTTGAAGATTGGGGCCAGGGGACGGAGAATGAGCAGTTCTTC | TRBV29-1 | - | - | TRBJ2-1
CASSVGGAYPYEQYF | TGTGCCAGCAGCGTAGGAGGGGCCTATCCCTACGAGCAGTACTTC | TRBV9 | - | - | TRBJ2-7
CASSLAPTYEQYF | TGTGCCAGCAGCTTAGCTCCAACCTACGAGCAGTACTTC | TRBV21-1 | - | - | TRBJ2-7
CASTPAAGGGYTF | TGTGCCAGCACCCCGGCCGCCGGGGGTGGCTACACCTTC | TRBV6-1 | - | - | TRBJ1-2
CASSLMMVSPYEQYF | TGTGCCAGCAGCTTGATGATGGTATCACCCTACGAGCAGTACTTC | TRBV7-9 | - | - | TRBJ2-7
CASSGVTDYGYTF | TGTGCCAGCAGTGGAGTTACGGACTATGGCTACACCTTC | TRBV2 | - | - | TRBJ1-2
CASSQGFLYNEQFF | TGCGCCAGCAGCCAGGGGTTCCTCTACAATGAGCAGTTCTTC | TRBV4-1 | - | - | TRBJ2-1
CASSPIPRVGAGPTDTQYF | TGTGCCAGCAGCCCTATCCCCCGGGTAGGAGCGGGGCCCACAGATACGCAGTATTTT | TRBV7-9 | - | TRBD2 | TRBJ2-3
CASSLWFSGGEFEKLFF | TGTGCCAGCAGCTTATGGTTTAGTGGGGGGGAGTTTGAAAAACTGTTTTTT | TRBV7-2 | - | - | TRBJ1-4